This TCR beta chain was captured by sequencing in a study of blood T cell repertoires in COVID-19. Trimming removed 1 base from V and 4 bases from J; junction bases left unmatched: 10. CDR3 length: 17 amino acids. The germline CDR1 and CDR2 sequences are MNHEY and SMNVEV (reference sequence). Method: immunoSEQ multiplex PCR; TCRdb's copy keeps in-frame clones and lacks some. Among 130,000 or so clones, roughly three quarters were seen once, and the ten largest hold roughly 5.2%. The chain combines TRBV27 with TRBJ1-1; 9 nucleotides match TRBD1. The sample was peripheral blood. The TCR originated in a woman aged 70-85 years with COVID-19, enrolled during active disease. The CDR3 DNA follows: TGTGCCAGCAGTTTATTGGGGTCCGGGACAGGGTCCACTGAAGCTTTCTTT. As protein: CASSLLGSGTGSTEAFF.